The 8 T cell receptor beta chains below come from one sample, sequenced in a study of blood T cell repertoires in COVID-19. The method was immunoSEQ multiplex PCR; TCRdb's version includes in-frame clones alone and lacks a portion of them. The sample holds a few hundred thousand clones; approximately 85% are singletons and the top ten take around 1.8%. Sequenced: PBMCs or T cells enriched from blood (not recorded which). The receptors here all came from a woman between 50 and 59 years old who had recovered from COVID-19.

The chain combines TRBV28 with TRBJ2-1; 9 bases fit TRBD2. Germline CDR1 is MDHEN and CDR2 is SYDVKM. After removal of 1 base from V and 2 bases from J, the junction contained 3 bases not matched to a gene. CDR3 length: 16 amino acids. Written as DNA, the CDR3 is TGTGCCAGCAGTTTATACGCGGGAGGGCCCTACAATGAGCAGTTCTTC. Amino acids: CASSLYAGGPYNEQFF.

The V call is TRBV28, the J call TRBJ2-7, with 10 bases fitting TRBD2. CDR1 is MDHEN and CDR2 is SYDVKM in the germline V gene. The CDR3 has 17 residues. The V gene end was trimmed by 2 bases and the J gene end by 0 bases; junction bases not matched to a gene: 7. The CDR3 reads CASSLELAGGPSYEQYF. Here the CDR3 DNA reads TGTGCCAGCAGTTTAGAATTAGCGGGAGGACCCTCCTACGAGCAGTACTTC.

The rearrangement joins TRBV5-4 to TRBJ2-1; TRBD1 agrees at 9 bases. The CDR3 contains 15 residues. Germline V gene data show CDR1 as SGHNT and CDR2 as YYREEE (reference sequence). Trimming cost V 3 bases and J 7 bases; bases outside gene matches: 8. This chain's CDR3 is CASSYPGQGGNEQFF. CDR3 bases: TGTGCCAGCAGCTATCCGGGACAGGGTGGGAATGAGCAGTTCTTC. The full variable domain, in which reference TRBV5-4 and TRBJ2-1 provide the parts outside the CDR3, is ETGVTQSPTHLIKTRGQQVTLRCSSQSGHNTVSWYQQALGQGPQFIFQYYREEENGRGNFPPRFSGLQFPNYSSELNVNALELDDSALYLCASSYPGQGGNEQFFGPGTRLTVL.

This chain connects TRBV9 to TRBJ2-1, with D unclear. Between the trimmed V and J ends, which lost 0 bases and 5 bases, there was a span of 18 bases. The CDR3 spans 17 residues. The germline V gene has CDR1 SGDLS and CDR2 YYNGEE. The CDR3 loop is CASSVAPGRPVDNEQFF. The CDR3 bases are TGTGCCAGCAGCGTAGCCCCAGGCCGACCGGTGGACAATGAGCAGTTCTTC.

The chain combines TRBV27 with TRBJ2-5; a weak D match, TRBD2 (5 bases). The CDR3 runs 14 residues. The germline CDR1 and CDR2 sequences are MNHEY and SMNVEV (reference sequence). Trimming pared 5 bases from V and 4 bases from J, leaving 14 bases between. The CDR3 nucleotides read TGTGCCAGCAGTAGGGCCGGGGTAGGAGAGACCCAGTACTTC. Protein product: CASSRAGVGETQYF.

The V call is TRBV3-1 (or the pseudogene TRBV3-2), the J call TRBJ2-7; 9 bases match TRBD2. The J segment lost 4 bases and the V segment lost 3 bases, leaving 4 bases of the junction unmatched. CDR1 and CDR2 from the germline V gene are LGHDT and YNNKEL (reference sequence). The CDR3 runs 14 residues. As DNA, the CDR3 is TGTGCCAGCAGCCAGAGGACTAGCGCATACGAGCAGTACTTC. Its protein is CASSQRTSAYEQYF.

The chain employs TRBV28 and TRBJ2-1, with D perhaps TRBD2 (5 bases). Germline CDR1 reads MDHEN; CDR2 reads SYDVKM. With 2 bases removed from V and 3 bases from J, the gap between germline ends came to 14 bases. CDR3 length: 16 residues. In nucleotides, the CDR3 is TGTGCCAGCAGTTTAGGCGTTTGGGAGCTCTACAATGAGCAGTTCTTC. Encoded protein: CASSLGVWELYNEQFF. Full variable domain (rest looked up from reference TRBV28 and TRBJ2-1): DVKVTQSSRYLVKRTGEKVFLECVQDMDHENMFWYRQDPGLGLRLIYFSYDVKMKEKGDIPEGYSVSREKKERFSLILESASTNQTSMYLCASSLGVWELYNEQFFGPGTRLTVL.

Written as DNA, the CDR3 is TGTGCCAGCAGTCGGACAGGGGGCTACAATGAGCAGTTCTTC. It is translated as CASSRTGGYNEQFF. The J gene is TRBJ2-1, the V gene TRBV28, with 10 bases matching TRBD1. The CDR3 is 14 amino acids. Germline CDR1 and CDR2: MDHEN and SYDVKM. V dropped 5 bases and J dropped 3; count of bases not matched to a gene: 1.